This T cell receptor beta chain stems from a study of T cell responses to AZD1222 COVID-19 vaccine. Across the whole study: Pooled samples include second doses given at about 4 or 12 weeks. Broader study findings: Close to half of all spike-specific TCRs reportedly target regions of the variants that are unmutated. Baseline seropositivity occurred in only a handful of AZD1222 recipients.

The CDR3 consists of 15 residues. Germline V gives CDR1 SNHLY, CDR2 FYNNEI. With 1 base removed from V and 10 bases from J, the gap between germline ends came to 19 bases. Using immunoSEQ multiplex PCR, the repertoire was profiled, and TCRdb retains in-frame clones only, with some absent. This table has just under 55,000 clones, 89% appearing once. This clone is a singleton in its sample. The antigen is not known. The V call is TRBV2, the J call TRBJ1-2, with D possibly matching TRBD1 (6 bases). The TCR comes from an adult in good health. Specimen: peripheral blood, collected on day 0 of AZD1222 vaccination. The CDR3 bases are TGTGCCAGCAGTGAAGGACGCAGGGGACTCGGCCCCTACACCTTC. Its protein product is CASSEGRRGLGPYTF. Variable domain in full (rest from reference TRBV2 and TRBJ1-2): EPEVTQTPSHQVTQMGQEVILRCVPISNHLYFYWYRQILGQKVEFLVSFYNNEISEKSEIFDDQFSVERPDGSNFTLKIRSTKLEDSAMYFCASSEGRRGLGPYTFGSGTRLTVV.